This paragraph covers one T cell receptor beta chain sequence. Its antigen is undetermined. This record comes from a study of PD-1 blockade in classical Hodgkin lymphoma. Whole-study findings and limits: The study reported lower baseline TCR diversity in newly diagnosed patients than in healthy donors.

Assay: immunoSEQ multiplex PCR; the TCRdb copy retains only in-frame clones and omits some. The profile shows over 80,000 clones, roughly 73% of them singletons. Time point described: cycle 4 day 1 (C4D1), after less than 7 weeks of nivolumab. Each patient relapsed following autologous stem cell transplantation, and prior brentuximab vedotin exposure differed. Per germline, CDR1 MGHDK and CDR2 SYGVNS. The CDR3 loop spans 14 amino acids. Trimming took 4 bases from V and 7 from J, leaving 16 bases between them. This clonotype was sampled from a human donor with classical Hodgkin lymphoma. The chain links TRBV25-1 to TRBJ1-1; D is perhaps TRBD1 (5 bases). Sequencing used peripheral blood mononuclear cells (PBMCs), obtained before the fourth cycle of nivolumab. CDR3 sequence (DNA): TGTGCCAGCAGTGGGGGACGGTCAGCGATTGAAGCTTTCTTT. It specifies CASSGGRSAIEAFF.